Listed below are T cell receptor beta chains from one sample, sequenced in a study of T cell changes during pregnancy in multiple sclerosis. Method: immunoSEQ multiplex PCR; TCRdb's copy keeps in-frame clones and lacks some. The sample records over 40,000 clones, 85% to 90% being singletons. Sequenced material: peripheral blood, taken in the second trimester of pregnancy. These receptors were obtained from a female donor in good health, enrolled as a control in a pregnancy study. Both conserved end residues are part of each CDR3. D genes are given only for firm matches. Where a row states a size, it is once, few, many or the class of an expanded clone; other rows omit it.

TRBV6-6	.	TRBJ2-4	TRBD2	TGTGCCAGCAGTATTGCGACTAGCGGGAGGACGAGCATTCAGTACTTC	CASSIATSGRTSIQYF
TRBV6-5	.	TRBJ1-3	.	TGTGCCGCACGGGCTGGAAACACCATATATTTT	CAARAGNTIYF
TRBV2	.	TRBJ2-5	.	TGTGCCAGCAGTACCCGACAGCAAGAGACCCAGTACTTC	CASSTRQQETQYF
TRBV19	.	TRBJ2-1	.	TGTGCCAGTAGTATATGGGGGCCCAATGAGCAGTTCTTC	CASSIWGPNEQFF
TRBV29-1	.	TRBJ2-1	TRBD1	TGCAGCGTTGCAGGACAGGCGTACAATGAGCAGTTCTTC	CSVAGQAYNEQFF
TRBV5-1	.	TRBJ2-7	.	TGCGCCAGCAGCGAGGGAACCGAGCAGTACTTC	CASSEGTEQYF
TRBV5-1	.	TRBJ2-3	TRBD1	TGCGCCAGCAGCCTAGGGACAGGACCCACAGATACGCAGTATTTT	CASSLGTGPTDTQYF
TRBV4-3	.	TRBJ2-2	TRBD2	TGCGCCAGCAGCCAAGGCGTCGGGGGGGCCGGGGAGCTGTTTTTT	CASSQGVGGAGELFF
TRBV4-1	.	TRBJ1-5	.	TGCGCCAGCAGCCAGCGTCCCCCAGGTCCCCAGCATTTT	CASSQRPPGPQHF
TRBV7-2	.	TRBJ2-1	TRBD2	TGTGCCAGTACCTATAGCGGGGGGTTCAGTGAGCAGTTCTTC	CASTYSGGFSEQFF
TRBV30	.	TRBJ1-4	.	TGTGCCTGGAGTCTCTCCACTCGGAATGAAAAACTGTTTTTT	CAWSLSTRNEKLFF
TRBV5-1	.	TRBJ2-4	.	TGCGCCAGCAGCGTAGGGACAACACTCAAAAACATTCAGTACTTC	CASSVGTTLKNIQYF
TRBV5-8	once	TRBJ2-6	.	TGTGCCAGCAGCCCCCTAGCGAAAATATCTGGGGCCAACGTCCTGACTTTC	CASSPLAKISGANVLTF
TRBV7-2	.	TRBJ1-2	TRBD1	TGTGCCAGCAGCTTAGACCAGGGGGATCGAGGCTACACCTTC	CASSLDQGDRGYTF
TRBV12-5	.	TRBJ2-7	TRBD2	TGTGCTAGTGGTTTGGCTCGACTAGCGGGAATCCCCTCCTACGAGCAGTACTTC	CASGLARLAGIPSYEQYF
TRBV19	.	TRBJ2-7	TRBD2	TGTGCCAGTAGTATTGGTCTAGCGGGGACCTACGAGCAGTACTTC	CASSIGLAGTYEQYF
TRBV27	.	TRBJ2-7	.	TGTGCCAGCAGCCGAGTCCCTTCCGCGGAGTACGAGCAGTACTTC	CASSRVPSAEYEQYF
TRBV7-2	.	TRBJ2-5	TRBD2	TGTGCCAGCAGCTTAATGGCTAGCGGGGACCGGGGGACCCAGTACTTC	CASSLMASGDRGTQYF
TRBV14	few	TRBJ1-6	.	TGTGCCAGCAGCCTCCCGGGAGCACCCCTCCACTTT	CASSLPGAPLHF
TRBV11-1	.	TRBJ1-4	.	TGTGCCAGCAGCTTAGGGGGAGGACCTAATGAAAAACTGTTTTTT	CASSLGGGPNEKLFF